This T cell receptor (beta chain) emerged from a study of regulatory T cells in long-lasting Graves disease. Overall study results and limits: Under persistent disease, TRBV28, TRBJ1-2 and TRBJ2-5 were used preferentially. Those with persistent disease had in common more public clonotypes (2,741) than new patients (approximately 890).

This CDR3 region has 13 residues. The V gene's germline CDR1 is LNHNV and CDR2 YYDKDF (reference sequence). The V end was cut by 0 bases, the J end by 5 bases, with 7 bases between. CDR3 regions were amplified by Arm-PCR using iRepertoire HTBI primers to build TCR beta libraries. TCRdb passed the multiplex PCR reads through MiXCR, listing each CDR3 protein once. The sample consists of about 290,000 distinct CDR3 sequences, 22% of them appearing once. The sample's time point: persistent/refractory GD, antithyroid drugs over 5 years with positive TRAb. Generation of the TCR library employed RNA extracted from PBMCs. One endocrinology department in Xi'an, China, was where patients came from. This clonotype was counted at least ten times. Its antigen is not identified.

Here the sequenced sample was peripheral blood mononuclear cells (PBMCs), taken when the disease was refractory, from a patient treated with antithyroid drugs. This sequence was found in a female donor with Graves disease. The rearrangement links TRBV15 to TRBJ2-5; possible D gene TRBD2, 5 bases. CDR3 coding DNA: TGTGCCACCAGCAGAGATACGGGGGAGACCCAGTACTTC. Its translation is CATSRDTGETQYF.